The 11 T cell receptor beta chains below all came from one sample that was sequenced in a study of post-analysis software for immune sequencing data. Findings of the study overall: Patients carried a few TRBV segments more frequently than controls did, and TRBV5-6, TRBV5-1 and TRBV20-1 were among them.

Unique molecular identifiers tagged the TCR beta cDNA libraries. TCRdb analysed the PCR reads with MiXCR anew, one entry per CDR3 protein. The sample has roughly 600,000 distinct CDR3 sequences, roughly 47% seen once. Antigen specificity for these receptors is unknown. Sequencing was carried out using blood. These TCRs come from a girl aged 10 to 17 with multiple sclerosis.

This clonotype was seen a handful of times. The chain employs TRBV25-1 and TRBJ2-5; D perhaps matches TRBD2 (6 bases). The ends were cut back, 3 bases at V and 2 bases at J, with 10 bases in the middle. The CDR3 is 14 residues long. Per the germline V gene, CDR1 is MGHDK and CDR2 is SYGVNS. CDR3 in DNA: TGTGCCAGCAGTGACCTCCGGGGGCAAGAGACCCAGTACTTC. Translating it yields CASSDLRGQETQYF.

The chain recombines TRBV7-6 with TRBJ1-4; D gene unclear. The V end was cut by 2 bases, the J end by 6 bases, with 7 bases between. CDR3 length: 13 residues. Germline V CDR1 and CDR2: SGHVS, FNYEAQ. CDR3 bases: TGTGCCAGCAGCTTAAGGCCAGATGAAAAACTGTTTTTT. Translated: CASSLRPDEKLFF.

This chain links TRBV5-1 with TRBJ2-7, with 11 bases matching TRBD1. V was pared by 4 bases and J by 4 bases, with 7 bases of the junction left unmatched. This CDR3 region has 15 residues. Germline V gene sequence: CDR1 SGHRS, CDR2 YFSETQ. The CDR3: CASSPGDRGWYEQYF. CDR3 DNA sequence: TGCGCCAGCAGCCCGGGGGACAGGGGGTGGTACGAGCAGTACTTC.

This clonotype turned up a few times. The chain is built from TRBV6-5 and TRBJ2-7; D gene unclear. The germline V gene has CDR1 MNHEY and CDR2 SVGAGI. The CDR3 contains 14 residues. V gave up 2 bases and J gave up 2 bases, with 10 bases separating them. The CDR3 DNA sequence: TGTGCCAGCAGTTACACGCGATTAGCCTACGAGCAGTACTTC. It yields the protein CASSYTRLAYEQYF.

A single count supports this clonotype. An end of the junction does not agree with germline; a read error may underlie this. V gene TRBV7-7 combines with J gene TRBJ2-2; 10 bases line up with TRBD1. The CDR3 consists of 16 residues. CDR1 SSHAT and CDR2 FNYEAQ come from the germline V gene (reference sequence). This chain's CDR3 is CASSLGTGAPTGELFF. CDR3 bases: TGTGCTAGCAGCTTGGGGACAGGGGCCCCCACCGGGGAGCTGTTTTTT.

The V call is TRBV24-1, the J call TRBJ1-1; D unresolved. The CDR3 runs 15 residues. CDR1 and CDR2 (germline): KGHDR, SFDVKD. V lost 1 base, J lost 4 bases, and 12 bases lay in between. The CDR3 region is CATSDFWSKGTEAFF. DNA of the CDR3: TGTGCCACCAGTGATTTTTGGTCGAAGGGCACTGAAGCTTTCTTT.

V and J are TRBV11-2 and TRBJ1-2; D remains ambiguous. Germline CDR1 SGHAT, CDR2 FQNNGV. Trimming shortened V by 6 bases and J by 4 bases, and 24 bases separated the two germline ends. This CDR3 has 17 amino acids. In DNA, the CDR3 is TGTGCCAGCAGGCCACCCGCTCGGATGATCACCGCCTATGGCTACACCTTC. This encodes CASRPPARMITAYGYTF.

This clonotype was counted many times. One end of the junction does not line up with germline, which may come from a read error. The chain recombines TRBV5-1 with TRBJ2-3; D is possibly TRBD1 (5 bases). There are 11 residues in the CDR3. CDR1 is SGHRS and CDR2 is YFSETQ in the germline V gene. The CDR3 sequence: CASRGTDTQYF. The CDR3 DNA reads TGTGCCAGCAGGGGCACAGATACGCAGTATTTT.

This clonotype has just a few counts. The chain has TRBV20-1 and TRBJ2-7; 7 nucleotides match TRBD1. V lost 5 bases and J lost 0; bases outside the gene matches: 4. This CDR3 has 13 amino acids. The germline gives CDR1 DFQATT, CDR2 SNEGSKA (reference sequence). This CDR3 is CSASGTDSYEQYF. The CDR3 DNA reads as TGCAGTGCTTCCGGGACAGACTCCTACGAGCAGTACTTC.

The chain uses TRBV10-3 and TRBJ2-7, with 11 bases that match TRBD1. Per germline, CDR1 ENHRY and CDR2 SYGVKD. Trimming took 0 bases from V and 3 from J; bases not matched to a gene: 4. The CDR3 length is 16 residues. The CDR3 DNA is TGTGCCATCAGTGAGTCAGGGACAGGGGGTGACTACGAGCAGTACTTC. Its translation is CAISESGTGGDYEQYF.

V is TRBV21-1 and J is TRBJ2-1; the D segment call TRBD2 is taken from the table without a DNA check. TRBV21-1 is listed as a pseudogene. The CDR3 runs to 18 residues. CDR3 sequence: CASSPGAGLAVGGNEQFF. CDR3 sequence (DNA): TGTGCCAGCAGCCCGGGGGCGGGACTAGCGGTCGGGGGGAATGAGCAGTTCTTC.